This TCR beta chain was captured in a study of cytomegalovirus exposure and HLA in healthy donors. The overall study: A prior analysis found some 110 million unique TCR beta sequences from 170 million or so T cells. As released early, the data held 70 million to 100 million unique TCRs from HLA-typed donors. Notes on the study in general: TRBV6-2, TRBV6-3 and other indistinguishable V segments were excluded. By HLA locus, TCR association rates varied in a later analysis, with DRB1 showing the most and HLA-C the fewest.

Points on this clone: No antigen is known for it.

The germline CDR1 and CDR2 sequences are SGHKS and YYEKEE (reference sequence). With 3 bases removed from V and 3 bases from J, the gap between germline ends came to 14 bases. CDR3 size: 15 residues. The PCR contained 60 Vbeta and 13 Jbeta primers. Method: immunoSEQ multiplex PCR; TCRdb's copy keeps in-frame clones and lacks some. The table records 150,000 to 200,000 clones, about 80% of them present only once. This clonotype originated in a man aged 40-50 years in good health and CMV-seropositive. This rearrangement joins TRBV5-5 to TRBJ2-3; a weak D match, TRBD1 (5 bases). Sequenced material: PBMCs. This CDR3 reads CASSYLGARTDTQYF. CDR3 DNA: TGTGCCAGCAGCTACCTTGGGGCCCGTACAGATACGCAGTATTTT.